This TCR beta chain was sequenced for a study of cytomegalovirus exposure and HLA in healthy donors. Study background: Among several hundred genotyped donors, about 80% fell in the Caucasian-associated ancestry cluster. Whole-study results and caveats: An analysis that was carried out later associated some 17,000 TCR beta sequences with HLA alleles at 0.05 false discovery rate. Immune exposure information available was restricted to CMV serostatus.

This clone has more than one count but fewer than ten. Antigen unknown. The study ran its PCR with 60 Vbeta and 13 Jbeta primers. TCRdb's copy holds only in-frame clones and misses some; the assay was immunoSEQ multiplex PCR. Of about 90,000 clones listed, 65% to 80% are singletons. The sequenced material came from PBMCs. This clonotype originated in a young woman in good health and CMV-seropositive.

The CDR3 nucleotides are TGTGCCAGCAGTCTTCGGACAGGACCTTACGAGCAGTACTTC. Protein: CASSLRTGPYEQYF. The rearrangement joins TRBV2 to TRBJ2-7; 7 bases map to TRBD1. This CDR3 has 14 residues. Losses at the gene ends were 5 bases for V and 4 bases for J; bases not matched to a gene: 8. Germline V gives CDR1 SNHLY, CDR2 FYNNEI.